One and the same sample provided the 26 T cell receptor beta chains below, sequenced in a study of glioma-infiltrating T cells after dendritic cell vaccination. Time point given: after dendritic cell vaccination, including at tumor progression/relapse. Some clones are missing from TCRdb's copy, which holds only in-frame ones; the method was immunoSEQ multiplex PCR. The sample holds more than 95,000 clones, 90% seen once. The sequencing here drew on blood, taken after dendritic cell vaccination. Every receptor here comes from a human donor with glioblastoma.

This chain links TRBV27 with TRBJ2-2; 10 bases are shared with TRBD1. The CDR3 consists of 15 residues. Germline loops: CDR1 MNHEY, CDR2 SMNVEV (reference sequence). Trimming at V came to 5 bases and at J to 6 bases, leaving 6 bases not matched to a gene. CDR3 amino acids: CASSLGTGVSGELFF. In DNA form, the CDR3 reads TGTGCCAGCAGTCTCGGGACAGGGGTTTCCGGGGAGCTGTTTTTT.

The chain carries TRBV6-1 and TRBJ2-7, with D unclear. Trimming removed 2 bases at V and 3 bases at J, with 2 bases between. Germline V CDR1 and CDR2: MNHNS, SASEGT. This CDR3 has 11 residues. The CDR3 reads CASSEYYEQYF. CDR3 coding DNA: TGTGCCAGCAGTGAATACTACGAGCAGTACTTC.

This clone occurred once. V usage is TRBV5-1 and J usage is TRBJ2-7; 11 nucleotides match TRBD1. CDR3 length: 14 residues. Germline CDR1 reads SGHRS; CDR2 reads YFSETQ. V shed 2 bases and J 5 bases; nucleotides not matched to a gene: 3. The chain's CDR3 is CASSFGQGADEQYF. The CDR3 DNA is TGCGCCAGCAGCTTCGGACAGGGGGCTGACGAGCAGTACTTC.

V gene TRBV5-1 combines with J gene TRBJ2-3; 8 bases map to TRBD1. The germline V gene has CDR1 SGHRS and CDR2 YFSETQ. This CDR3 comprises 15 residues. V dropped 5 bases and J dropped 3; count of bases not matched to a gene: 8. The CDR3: CASRAQGATTDTQYF. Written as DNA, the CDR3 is TGCGCCAGCAGAGCCCAGGGGGCGACGACAGATACGCAGTATTTT.

This CDR3 is CASEGQGVTEAFF. Written as DNA, the CDR3 is TGTGCCAGCGAAGGACAGGGAGTGACTGAAGCTTTCTTT. The chain couples TRBV5-5 to TRBJ1-1, with TRBD1 matching 8 bases. This CDR3 has 13 residues. The V and J ends lost 7 bases and 5 bases, in that order; junction bases with no gene match: 7. Germline V CDR1 and CDR2: SGHKS, YYEKEE (reference sequence).

CDR3 coding DNA: TGTGCCAGCAGTGTAACTAGCGGGGTAGAGACCCAGTACTTC. Protein: CASSVTSGVETQYF. The chain combines TRBV6-1 with TRBJ2-5; 10 bases match TRBD2. Germline CDR1 is MNHNS and CDR2 is SASEGT. This CDR3 is 14 amino acids long. V shed 4 bases, J shed 4 bases, and the junction held 3 bases outside the gene matches.

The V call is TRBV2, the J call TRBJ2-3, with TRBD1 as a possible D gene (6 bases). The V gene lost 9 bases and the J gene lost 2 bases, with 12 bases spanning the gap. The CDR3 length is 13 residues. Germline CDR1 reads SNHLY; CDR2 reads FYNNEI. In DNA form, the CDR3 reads TGTGCCAGTGCACAGGGTCACACAGATACGCAGTATTTT. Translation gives CASAQGHTDTQYF.

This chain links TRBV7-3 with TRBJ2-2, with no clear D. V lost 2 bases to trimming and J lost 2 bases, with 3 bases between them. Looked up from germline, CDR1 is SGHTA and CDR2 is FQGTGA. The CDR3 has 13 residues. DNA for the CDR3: TGTGCCAGCAGCTTATCTAACACCGGGGAGCTGTTTTTT. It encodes CASSLSNTGELFF. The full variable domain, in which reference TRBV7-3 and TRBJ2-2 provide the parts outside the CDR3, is GAGVSQTPSNKVTEKGKYVELRCDPISGHTALYWYRQSLGQGPEFLIYFQGTGAADDSGLPNDRFFAVRPEGSVSTLKIQRTERGDSAVYLCASSLSNTGELFFGEGSRLTVL.

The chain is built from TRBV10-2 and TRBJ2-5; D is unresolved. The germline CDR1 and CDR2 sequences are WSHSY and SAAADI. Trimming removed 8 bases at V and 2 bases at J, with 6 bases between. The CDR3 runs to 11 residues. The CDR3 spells CASALQETQYF. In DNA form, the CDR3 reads TGCGCCAGCGCACTGCAAGAGACCCAGTACTTC.

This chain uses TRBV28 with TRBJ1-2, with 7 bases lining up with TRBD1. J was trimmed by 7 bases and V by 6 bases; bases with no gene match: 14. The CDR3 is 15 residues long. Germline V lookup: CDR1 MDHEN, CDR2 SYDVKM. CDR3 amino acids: CASSPGGMTRGGYTF. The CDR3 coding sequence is TGTGCCAGCAGCCCAGGGGGAATGACGAGGGGTGGCTACACCTTC.

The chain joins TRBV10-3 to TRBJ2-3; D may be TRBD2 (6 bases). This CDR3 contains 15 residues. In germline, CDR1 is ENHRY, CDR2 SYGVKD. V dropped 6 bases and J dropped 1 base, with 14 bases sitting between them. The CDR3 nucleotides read TGTGCCATCAGAGATGCCGGGACTCGCACAGATACGCAGTATTTT. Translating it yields CAIRDAGTRTDTQYF.

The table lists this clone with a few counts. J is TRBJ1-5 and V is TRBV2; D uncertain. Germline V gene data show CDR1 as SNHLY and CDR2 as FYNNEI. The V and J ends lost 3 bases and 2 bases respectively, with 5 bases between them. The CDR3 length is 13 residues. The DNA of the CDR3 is TGTGCCAGCAGTGACCCCGGCAATCAGCCCCAGCATTTT. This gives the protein CASSDPGNQPQHF.

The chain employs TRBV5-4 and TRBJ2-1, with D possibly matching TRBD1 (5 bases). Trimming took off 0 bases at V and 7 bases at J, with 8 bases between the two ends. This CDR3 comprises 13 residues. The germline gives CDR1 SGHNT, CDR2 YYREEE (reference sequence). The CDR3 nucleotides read TGTGCCAGCAGCTTGGCCTCAGGGAATGAGCAGTTCTTC. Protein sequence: CASSLASGNEQFF.

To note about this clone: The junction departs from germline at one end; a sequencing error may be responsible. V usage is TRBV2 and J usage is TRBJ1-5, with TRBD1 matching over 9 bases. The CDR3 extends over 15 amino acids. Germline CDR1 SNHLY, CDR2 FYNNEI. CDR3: CASREDRGVNQPQHF. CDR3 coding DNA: TGTGCCAGCAGGGAAGACAGGGGGGTCAATCAGCCCCAGCATTTT.

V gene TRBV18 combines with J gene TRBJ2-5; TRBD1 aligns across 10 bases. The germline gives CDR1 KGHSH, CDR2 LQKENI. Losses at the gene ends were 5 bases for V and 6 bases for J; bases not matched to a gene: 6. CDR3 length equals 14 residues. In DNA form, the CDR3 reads TGTGCCAGCTCAACCGGGACAGGGGAGAAGACCCAGTACTTC. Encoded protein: CASSTGTGEKTQYF.

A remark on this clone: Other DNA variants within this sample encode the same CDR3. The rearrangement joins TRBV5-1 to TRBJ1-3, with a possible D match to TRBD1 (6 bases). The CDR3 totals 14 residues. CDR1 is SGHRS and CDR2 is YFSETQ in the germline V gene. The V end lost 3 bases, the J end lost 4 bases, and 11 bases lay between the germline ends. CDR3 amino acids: CASSSQGSGNTIYF. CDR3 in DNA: TGCGCCAGCAGCTCGCAGGGGTCGGGAAACACCATATATTTT.

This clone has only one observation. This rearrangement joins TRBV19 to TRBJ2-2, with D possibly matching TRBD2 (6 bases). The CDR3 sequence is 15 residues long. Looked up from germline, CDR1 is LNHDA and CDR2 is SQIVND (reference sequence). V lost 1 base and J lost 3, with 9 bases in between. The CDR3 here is CASSIGGADTGELFF. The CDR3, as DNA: TGTGCCAGTAGTATAGGCGGGGCGGACACCGGGGAGCTGTTTTTT.

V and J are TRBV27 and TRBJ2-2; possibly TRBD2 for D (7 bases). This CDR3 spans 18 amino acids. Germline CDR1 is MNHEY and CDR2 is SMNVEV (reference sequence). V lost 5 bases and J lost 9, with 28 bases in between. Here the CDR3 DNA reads TGTGCCAGCAGTCTCCTGGGGGCGGGGAGGGCCCCGAACCGGGAGCTGTTTTTT. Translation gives CASSLLGAGRAPNRELFF.

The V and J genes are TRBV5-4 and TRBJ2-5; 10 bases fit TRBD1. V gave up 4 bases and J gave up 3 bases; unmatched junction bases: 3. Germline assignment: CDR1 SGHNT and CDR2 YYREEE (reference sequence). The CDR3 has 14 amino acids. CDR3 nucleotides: TGTGCCAGCAGCCCCGGGACAGGGGAAGAGACCCAGTACTTC. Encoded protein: CASSPGTGEETQYF.

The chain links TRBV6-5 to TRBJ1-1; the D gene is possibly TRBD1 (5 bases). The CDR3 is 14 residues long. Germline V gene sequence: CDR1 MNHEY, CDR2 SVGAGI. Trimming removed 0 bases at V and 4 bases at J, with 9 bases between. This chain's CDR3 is CASSYSQGVTEAFF. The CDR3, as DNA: TGTGCCAGCAGTTACTCGCAGGGTGTCACTGAAGCTTTCTTT.

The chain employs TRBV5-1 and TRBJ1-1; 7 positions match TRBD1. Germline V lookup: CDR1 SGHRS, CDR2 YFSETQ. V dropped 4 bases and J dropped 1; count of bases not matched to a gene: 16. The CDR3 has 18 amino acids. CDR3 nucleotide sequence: TGCGCCAGCAGCCCTATGGGCAGGGGGAGAGGGGGGAACACTGAAGCTTTCTTT. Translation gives CASSPMGRGRGGNTEAFF.

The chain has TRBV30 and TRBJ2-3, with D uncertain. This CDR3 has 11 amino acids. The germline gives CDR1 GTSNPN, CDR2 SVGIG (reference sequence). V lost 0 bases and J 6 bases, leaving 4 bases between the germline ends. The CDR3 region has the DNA TGTGCCTGGAGTGTCGGGGATACGCAGTATTTT. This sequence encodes CAWSVGDTQYF.

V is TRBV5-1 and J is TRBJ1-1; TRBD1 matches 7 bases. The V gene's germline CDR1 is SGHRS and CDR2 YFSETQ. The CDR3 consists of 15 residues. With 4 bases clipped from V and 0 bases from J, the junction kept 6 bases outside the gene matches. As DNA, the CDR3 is TGCGCCAGCAGCCTGACAGGGTTGTTGAACACTGAAGCTTTCTTT. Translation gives CASSLTGLLNTEAFF.

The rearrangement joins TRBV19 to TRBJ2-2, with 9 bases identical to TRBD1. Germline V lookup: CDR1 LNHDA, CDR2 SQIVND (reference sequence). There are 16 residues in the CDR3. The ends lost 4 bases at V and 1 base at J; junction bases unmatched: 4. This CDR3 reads CASSTKGQGNTGELFF. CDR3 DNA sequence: TGTGCCAGTAGTACTAAGGGACAGGGGAACACCGGGGAGCTGTTTTTT.

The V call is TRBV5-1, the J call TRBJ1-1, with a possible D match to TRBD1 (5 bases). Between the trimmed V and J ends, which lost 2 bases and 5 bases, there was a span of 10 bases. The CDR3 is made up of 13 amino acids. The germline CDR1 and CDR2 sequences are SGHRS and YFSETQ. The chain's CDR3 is CASSFDSRTEAFF. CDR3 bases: TGCGCCAGCAGCTTTGACAGTCGGACTGAAGCTTTCTTT.

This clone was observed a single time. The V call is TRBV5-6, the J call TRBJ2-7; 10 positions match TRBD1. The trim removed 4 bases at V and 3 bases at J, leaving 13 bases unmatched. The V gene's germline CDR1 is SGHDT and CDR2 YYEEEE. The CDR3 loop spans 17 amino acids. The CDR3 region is CASSVKGTGVFFYEQYF. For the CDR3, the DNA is TGTGCCAGCAGCGTGAAGGGGACAGGGGTCTTCTTCTACGAGCAGTACTTC.